The T cell receptor (beta chain) under discussion was sequenced for a study of cytomegalovirus exposure and HLA in healthy donors. The PCR employed 60 Vbeta primers together with 13 Jbeta primers. The data were produced by immunoSEQ multiplex PCR, yet TCRdb's version contains in-frame clones alone and is incomplete. The sample lists around 120,000 clones; 65% to 75% were seen once. The ends lost 1 base at V and 6 bases at J; junction bases unmatched: 8. Germline CDR1 reads GTSNPN; CDR2 reads SVGIG (reference sequence). CDR3 length equals 16 residues. The rearrangement links TRBV30 to TRBJ2-2; 10 nucleotides agree with TRBD1. Sequenced: PBMCs. This TCR derives from a man between 40 and 49 years old in good health and CMV-seropositive. The CDR3 region is CAWSAPGTGVSGELFF. The CDR3 coding sequence is TGTGCCTGGAGTGCCCCCGGGACAGGGGTGTCCGGGGAGCTGTTTTTT.